The 4 T cell receptor beta chains below come from one sample, sequenced in a study of shared clonotypes between healthy human individuals. Measured with immunoSEQ multiplex PCR; TCRdb has only the in-frame clones, and not every one. The sample records about 600,000 clones, nearly 97% being singletons. Positive CCR7 selection of CD45RO-negative cells yielded the naive CD8 cells, and terminally differentiated effector memory CD45RA+ cells were excluded. The sequenced sample consisted of naive CD8+ T cells sorted from blood. The receptor set was obtained from a woman aged 30 to 39 in good health.

The chain has TRBV5-1 and TRBJ2-1; D perhaps matches TRBD1 (6 bases). Looked up from germline, CDR1 is SGHRS and CDR2 is YFSETQ. Trimming took off 0 bases at V and 10 bases at J, with 11 bases between the two ends. This CDR3 is 13 amino acids long. In nucleotides, the CDR3 is TGCGCCAGCAGCTTGGCCACAGGGAGCGAGCAGTTCTTC. Translated, it gives CASSLATGSEQFF.

The V and J genes are TRBV27 and TRBJ2-2; no clear D gene. The germline V and J ends were trimmed by 4 bases and 6 bases, with 6 bases remaining between them. This CDR3 has 12 amino acids. CDR1 is MNHEY, CDR2 SMNVEV, per germline (reference sequence). As DNA, the CDR3 is TGTGCCAGCAGTTACCATTCCGGGGAGCTGTTTTTT. Residues: CASSYHSGELFF.

This sequence joins TRBV10-2 and TRBJ1-3; 9 bases are a match to TRBD1. CDR3 size: 13 residues. Trimming took 2 bases from V and 10 from J; bases not matched to a gene: 3. Looked up from germline, CDR1 is WSHSY and CDR2 is SAAADI. The CDR3 sequence: CASSEMDRGTIYF. As DNA, the CDR3 is TGCGCCAGCAGTGAGATGGACAGGGGAACCATATATTTT.

The chain joins TRBV5-4 to TRBJ1-3; D not certain. CDR1 is SGHNT and CDR2 is YYREEE in the germline V gene (reference sequence). CDR3 length: 15 amino acids. Trimming left V 5 bases short and J 2 bases short, with 14 bases between. Here the CDR3 reads CASSPGRGTGNTIYF. The CDR3 DNA reads TGTGCCAGCAGTCCCGGCCGGGGAACTGGAAACACCATATATTTT.